This TCR beta chain is from a study of Ad26.COV2.S vaccination and SARS-CoV-2 variants. Study-wide results and limits: Reported findings describe substantial breadth in spike-specific CD8+ and CD4+ T cell responses following vaccination. Those who received the vaccine showed greater spike-specific TCR breadth than those given placebo.

TCRdb's copy holds only in-frame clones and misses some; the assay was immunoSEQ multiplex PCR. This table has roughly 270,000 clones, approximately 87% appearing once. Treatment meaning: roughly 20 received Ad26.COV2.S at low or high dose, single or two shots; 5 received placebo; per-sample allocation not given. Each sample was drawn 63 days after the first injection (of vaccine or placebo). The CDR3 sequence is 14 residues long. Germline V gene sequence: CDR1 SGHTA, CDR2 FQGNSA. The V gene lost 4 bases and the J gene lost 8 bases, with 15 bases spanning the gap. On this clone: Its specificity is not known.

This chain connects TRBV7-2 to TRBJ2-1; D remains ambiguous. The input for sequencing was peripheral blood, taken in a trial of Ad26.COV2.S vaccine versus placebo. This sequence was found in a person aged 18 to 59 who received the Ad26.COV2.S COVID-19 vaccine or a placebo. The CDR3 region is CASSSRYVRDEQFF. The CDR3 DNA sequence: TGTGCCAGCAGCTCCCGTTATGTCCGGGATGAGCAGTTCTTC. Supplemented by reference TRBV7-2 and TRBJ2-1, the full variable domain reads GAGVSQSPSNKVTEKGKDVELRCDPISGHTALYWYRQSLGQGLEFLIYFQGNSAPDKSGLPSDRFSAERTGGSVSTLTIQRTQQEDSAVYLCASSSRYVRDEQFFGPGTRLTVL.